This T cell receptor beta chain was sequenced during a study of T-cell reconstitution after alpha-beta-depleted transplantation in children (TCRdb year 2016). Context from the whole study: Using TCR repertoire profiling, the study followed T-cell immune reconstitution in a quantitative way in children after TCRalphabeta/CD19-depleted allogeneic hematopoietic cell transplantation.

The method was PCR. The run used an Illumina HiSeq 2500. To normalize quantification of the TCRbeta repertoire, the TCR libraries were built with molecular barcoding that relied on unique molecular identifiers. TCRdb's own reprocessing of the public reads used fastp at Q25 and MiXCR and kept productive beta chains. Duplicate CDR3 protein sequences are folded into a single record with the most common DNA and genes. The sample data list 250,000 to 350,000 distinct CDR3 sequences, and more than 9% of these were observed just once. The top ten hold over 9.5% of the sample. For CDR1 and CDR2, the germline V gene (reference sequence) lists SEHNR and FQNEAQ. V is reduced by 1 base and J by 6 bases, leaving a spacing of 10 bases between them. The CDR3 spans 13 residues, from the cysteine through the phenylalanine. The retained sequence is limited to the CDR3, 39 bases, with the frame set at the first base.

With regard to this clonotype: The antigen it binds to is not known. No base quality information exists; no much larger clone differs at one position.

The sequence derives from a human donor who donated a stem cell graft to a child with SCID. The sequencing used PBMCs from the stem cell graft donor, collected from the stem cell graft. The V gene is TRBV7-9 and the J gene is TRBJ2-7; the D gene lacks a confident call. The sequence in DNA is TGTGCCAGCAGCTTAGTCGCAGGCTCCGAGCAGTACTTC. Translated, this gives CASSLVAGSEQYF.